This is a list of T cell receptor beta chains from one sample in a study of cytomegalovirus exposure and HLA in healthy donors. The method was immunoSEQ multiplex PCR; TCRdb's version includes in-frame clones alone and lacks a portion of them. The sample lists roughly 260,000 clones, nearly 90% occurring once. Specimen: PBMCs. All receptors derive from a young woman in good health and CMV-seronegative. Each CDR3 is given with its conserved first and last residue. A D gene is named only where the DNA matches it firmly. Only part of the rows carry a size: once, few, many, or a class if the clone is expanded.

D | J | size | V | CDR3 | DNA
TRBD1 | TRBJ2-2 | - | TRBV2 | CASRGTGASTGELFF | TGTGCCAGCAGAGGGACAGGGGCTTCCACCGGGGAGCTGTTTTTT
- | TRBJ2-3 | - | TRBV11-2 | CASSLGSLASDTQYF | TGTGCCAGCAGCTTAGGAAGTCTAGCTTCAGATACGCAGTATTTT
TRBD1 | TRBJ1-6 | - | TRBV28 | CASSLFPPRRTGENSPLHF | TGTGCCAGCAGTTTATTCCCCCCGAGGAGGACAGGGGAGAATTCACCCCTCCACTTT
- | TRBJ2-7 | - | TRBV6-1 | CASSEGVEIDYEQYF | TGTGCCAGCAGTGAAGGTGTAGAGATAGACTACGAGCAGTACTTC
TRBD1 | TRBJ2-2 | - | TRBV6-1 | CASSESGTGLVTGELFF | TGTGCCAGCAGTGAAAGTGGGACAGGGTTGGTAACCGGGGAGCTGTTTTTT
TRBD2 | TRBJ2-7 | - | TRBV4-3 | CASSQDLVGGEQYF | TGCGCCAGCAGCCAAGATCTTGTGGGGGGGGAGCAGTACTTC
TRBD2 | TRBJ2-1 | - | TRBV4-1 | CASSQAPAGSPSYNEQFF | TGCGCCAGCAGCCAAGCCCCAGCGGGGAGCCCCTCCTACAATGAGCAGTTCTTC
TRBD2 | TRBJ2-1 | - | TRBV28 | CASSNRGLVAGGLDEQFF | TGTGCCAGCAGCAACAGGGGATTGGTAGCGGGGGGGCTGGATGAGCAGTTCTTC
- | TRBJ1-4 | - | TRBV10-2 | CASSPRAEKLFF | TGCGCCAGCAGTCCTAGAGCCGAAAAACTGTTTTTT
- | TRBJ2-1 | - | TRBV10-3 | CAISGTPGNEQFF | TGTGCCATCAGTGGGACACCGGGCAATGAGCAGTTCTTC
- | TRBJ1-1 | - | TRBV2 | CASSVWENQNTEAFF | TGTGCCAGCAGTGTCTGGGAGAACCAGAACACTGAAGCTTTCTTT
TRBD1 | TRBJ2-2 | - | TRBV19 | CASSIVKGTGNTGELFF | TGTGCCAGTAGTATAGTAAAGGGGACAGGGAACACCGGGGAGCTGTTTTTT
- | TRBJ2-5 | - | TRBV6-5 | CATRGPNQETQYF | TGTGCTACTCGTGGGCCGAACCAAGAGACCCAGTACTTC
TRBD2 | TRBJ2-5 | - | TRBV5-6 | CASSSPGLWVGETQYF | TGTGCCAGCAGCTCCCCGGGACTATGGGTAGGAGAGACCCAGTACTTC
- | TRBJ2-3 | - | TRBV27 | CASSSTDLTSTDTQYF | TGTGCCAGCAGTTCGACAGATCTTACTAGCACAGATACGCAGTATTTT
- | TRBJ2-7 | - | TRBV7-9 | CASSLGADYEQYF | TGTGCCAGCAGCTTAGGGGCAGACTACGAGCAGTACTTC
- | TRBJ1-1 | - | TRBV20-1 | CSAPGGTEAFF | TGCAGTGCTCCTGGCGGGACTGAAGCTTTCTTT
- | TRBJ1-1 | - | TRBV29-1 | CSVGGVGTEAFF | TGCAGCGTGGGGGGGGTTGGCACTGAAGCTTTCTTT
TRBD1 | TRBJ2-7 | - | TRBV29-1 | CSADEGAGGYEQYF | TGCAGCGCGGATGAGGGGGCGGGCGGCTACGAGCAGTACTTC
TRBD1 | TRBJ1-5 | once | TRBV4-1 | CASSQETGGYQPQHF | TGCGCCAGCAGCCAGGAGACAGGGGGTTATCAGCCCCAGCATTTT
- | TRBJ1-1 | - | TRBV19 | CASIRDTNTEAFF | TGTGCCAGTATCCGGGACACGAACACTGAAGCTTTCTTT
TRBD2 | TRBJ2-4 | - | TRBV30 | CAWSVASGNIQYF | TGTGCCTGGAGTGTGGCTAGCGGGAACATTCAGTACTTC
- | TRBJ2-7 | few | TRBV7-2 | CASSPSDIHSYEQYF | TGTGCCAGCAGCCCCTCGGACATACACTCCTACGAGCAGTACTTC
TRBD2 | TRBJ2-3 | - | TRBV19 | CASSISGGAGTDTQYF | TGTGCCAGTAGTATTAGCGGGGGGGCCGGCACAGATACGCAGTATTTT
- | TRBJ1-5 | - | TRBV6-5 | CASRSSGGHQPQHF | TGTGCCAGCCGTAGTAGCGGGGGGCATCAGCCCCAGCATTTT
- | TRBJ1-1 | - | TRBV5-4 | CASSTPTVTNTEAFF | TGTGCCAGCAGTACCCCCACAGTCACGAACACTGAAGCTTTCTTT